The clone carrying this TCR beta chain was recorded a few times. This CDR3 region has 13 residues. Germline V CDR1 and CDR2: DFQATT, SNEGSKA (reference sequence). Trimming took off 2 bases at V and 2 bases at J, with 7 bases between the two ends. Exclusion criteria comprised other autoimmune diseases, uncontrolled infections, pregnancy or lactation in patients. The evidence that diagnosis relied on was clinical symptoms, serum thyroxine, TRAb, thyroid ultrasound and orbital computed tomography. Isolation of PBMCs was performed using 10 ml of fresh peripheral blood. The authors amplified TCR beta CDR3 regions, and they did so from RNA transcripts for repertoire sequencing. Second-round multiplex PCR came after a first-round RT-PCR that employed HTBI primers. MiXCR was run by TCRdb on the multiplex PCR reads, yielding one entry per CDR3 protein. The sample records over 500,000 distinct CDR3 sequences, 22% being singletons.

The sample belongs to a study of Graves' ophthalmopathy and Graves' hyperthyroidism. The clonotype comes from a woman between 18 and 29 years old with stable Graves' hyperthyroidism. Some clones in this sample may be carry-over from other donors' samples. This chain links TRBV20-1 with TRBJ1-3; weak D call: TRBD1 (6 bases). Sample: peripheral blood. This chain's CDR3 is CSARTGTGNTIYF. DNA of the CDR3: TGCAGTGCTAGAACAGGGACTGGAAACACCATATATTTT.